This is a list of T cell receptor beta chains from one sample in a study of OX40 agonist ivuxolimab in advanced cancers. Repertoires were generated with immunoSEQ multiplex PCR, while TCRdb's copy carries only in-frame clones and drops some. The data show about 50,000 clones, around nine tenths seen once. Sequencing used CD4+ or CD8+ T cells sorted from blood, obtained in a trial of the OX40 agonist ivuxolimab. All receptors come from an adult with an advanced solid tumor such as melanoma, head and neck, liver or kidney cancer. Each CDR3 is given with its conserved first and last residue. A D gene is named only where the DNA matches it firmly. Clone size is shown for a subset of rows, as once, few, many or a class of expanded clone.

>TRBJ1-2|-|-|TRBV4-3
TGCGCCAGCTCCCCGGGGGTAGGGATGCGGTATGGCTACACCTTC
CASSPGVGMRYGYTF
>TRBJ2-1|-|once|TRBV19
TGTGCCAGTAGTATTTTCGTCGGTAGCTCCTACAATGAGCAGTTCTTC
CASSIFVGSSYNEQFF
>TRBJ2-7|TRBD2|-|TRBV11-2
TGTGCCAGCAGCTTGCCGGGGGGGGTCGAGCAGTACTTC
CASSLPGGVEQYF
>TRBJ2-2|TRBD2|-|TRBV28
TGTGCCAGCAGTCCCCTGGTAGCGGGAGGGCCCAACGGGGAGCTGTTTTTT
CASSPLVAGGPNGELFF
>TRBJ1-1|TRBD1|-|TRBV28
TGTGCCAGCAGTTCAGGACAGGTACGATCCACTGAAGCTTTCTTT
CASSSGQVRSTEAFF
>TRBJ1-1|TRBD1|-|TRBV7-6
TGTGCCAGCAGCTTGGGACAGGTGAACACTGAAGCTTTCTTT
CASSLGQVNTEAFF
>TRBJ2-7|-|few|TRBV7-4
TGTGCCAGCAGTTTCCGTCCCGGGCCCTCCTACGAGCAGTACTTC
CASSFRPGPSYEQYF
>TRBJ2-3|-|-|TRBV27
TGTGCCAGCGGTACAGATACGCAGTATTTT
CASGTDTQYF
>TRBJ1-2|-|-|TRBV30
TGTGCCTGGAGTCGAGGGGGGCGACACTATGGCTACACCTTC
CAWSRGGRHYGYTF
>TRBJ2-1|-|once|TRBV6-1
TGTGCCAGCAGTTCAATCGGGCTTAACAATGAGCAGTTCTTC
CASSSIGLNNEQFF